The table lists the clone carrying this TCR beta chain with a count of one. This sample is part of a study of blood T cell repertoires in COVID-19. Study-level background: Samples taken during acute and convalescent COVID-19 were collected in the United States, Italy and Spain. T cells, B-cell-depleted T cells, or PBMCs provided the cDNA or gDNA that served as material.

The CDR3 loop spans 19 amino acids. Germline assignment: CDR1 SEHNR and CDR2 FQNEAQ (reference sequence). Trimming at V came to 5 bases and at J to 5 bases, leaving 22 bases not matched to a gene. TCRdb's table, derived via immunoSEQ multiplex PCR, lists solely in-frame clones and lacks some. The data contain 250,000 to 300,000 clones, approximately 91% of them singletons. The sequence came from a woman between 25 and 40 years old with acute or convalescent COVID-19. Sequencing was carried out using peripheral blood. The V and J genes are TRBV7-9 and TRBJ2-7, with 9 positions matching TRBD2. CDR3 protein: CASSQTPPGLAGLRNEQYF. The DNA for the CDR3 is TGTGCCAGCAGCCAAACACCTCCGGGACTAGCAGGGCTAAGGAACGAGCAGTACTTC.